This paragraph reports one TCR beta chain. What it binds is not known. A single base separates this from a much larger clone, so it may be a read error. Time point described: newly diagnosed GD, antithyroid drugs for less than 3 months. PBMC-extracted RNA yielded the TCR library. The sample is drawn from a study of regulatory T cells in long-lasting Graves disease. Both iRepertoire HTBI primers and Arm-PCR of CDR3 regions were used to build the TCR beta libraries. TCRdb reanalysed the multiplex PCR reads using MiXCR and keeps one entry per CDR3 protein. Here the sample spans about 350,000 distinct CDR3 sequences, 15% to 20% being singletons. Study-wide results and limits: Relative to newly diagnosed Graves' patients, persistent ones had lower TCR diversity. Gene preferences differed: TRBV28, TRBJ1-2, TRBJ2-5 in persistent cases.

CDR3 length: 14 amino acids. CDR1 and CDR2 (germline): SEHNR, FQNEAQ (reference sequence). The sample was also reused in another study, on T cells in Graves' hyperthyroidism and ophthalmopathy.

V usage is TRBV7-9 and J usage is TRBJ1-1; perhaps TRBD1 as D (5 bases). This specimen was peripheral blood mononuclear cells (PBMCs), taken at new diagnosis, from a patient treated with antithyroid drugs. This receptor was identified in a woman younger than 35 with Graves disease. As DNA, the CDR3 is TGTGTCAGCAGCACCACAGGTTGGGGCACTGAAGCTTTCTTT. It yields the protein CVSSTTGWGTEAFF.